This TCR beta chain was sequenced in a study of shared clonotypes between healthy human individuals. Only a few counts were recorded for this clone. CDR3 length: 12 residues. V dropped 5 bases and J dropped 6 bases, with 7 bases sitting between them. From germline, CDR1 is MNHEY and CDR2 SVGAGI. Genomic DNA from each subset was divided evenly over several immunoSEQ plates. The repertoire was sequenced with immunoSEQ multiplex PCR; TCRdb's copy has only in-frame clones and lacks some. The sample lists some 1.1 million clones; 70% to 80% were seen once. Recent vaccinations or acute infections were absent in the healthy HIV-negative adult donors.

V usage is TRBV6-5 and J usage is TRBJ2-2; D is unresolved. The source material was memory CD4+ T cells from PBMCs. Subset given: CD45RA-negative fraction. The receptor was derived from a man aged 18 to 30 in good health. Some clones in this sample may be carry-over from other donors' samples. The CDR3 is CASSQVAGELFF. The CDR3 DNA is TGTGCCAGCAGTCAGGTTGCCGGGGAGCTGTTTTTT.